This T cell receptor (beta chain) was documented in a study of identifying expanded T cells in peripheral blood. Repertoires were generated with immunoSEQ multiplex PCR, while TCRdb's copy carries only in-frame clones and drops some. This sample has about 110,000 clones, with 88% found just once. The sequence was obtained from a person between 18 and 75 years old in good health. The specimen sequenced was blood.

The CDR3 DNA is TGTGCCAGTAGTATAGAGGAGCGGCCGGGCAATGAGCAGTTCTTC. Translated, it gives CASSIEERPGNEQFF. This chain joins TRBV19 and TRBJ2-1, with a weak D call TRBD2 (5 bases). The V end was cut by 0 bases, the J end by 6 bases, with 12 bases between. Per germline, CDR1 LNHDA and CDR2 SQIVND (reference sequence). The CDR3 runs to 15 residues.